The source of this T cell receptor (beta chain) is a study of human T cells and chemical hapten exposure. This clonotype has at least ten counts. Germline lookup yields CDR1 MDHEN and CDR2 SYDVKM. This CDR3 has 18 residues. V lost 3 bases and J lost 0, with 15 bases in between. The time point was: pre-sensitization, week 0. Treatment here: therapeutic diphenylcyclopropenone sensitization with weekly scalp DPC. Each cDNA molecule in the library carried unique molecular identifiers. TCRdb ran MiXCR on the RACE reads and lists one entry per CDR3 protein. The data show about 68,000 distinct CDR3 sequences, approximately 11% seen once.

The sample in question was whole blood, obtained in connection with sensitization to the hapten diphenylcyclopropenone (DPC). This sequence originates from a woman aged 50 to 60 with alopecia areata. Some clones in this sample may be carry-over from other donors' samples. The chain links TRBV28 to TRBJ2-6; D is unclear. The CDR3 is CASSFLLLEVSGANVLTF. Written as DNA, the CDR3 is TGTGCCAGCAGTTTCCTACTCCTAGAAGTCTCTGGGGCCAACGTCCTGACTTTC. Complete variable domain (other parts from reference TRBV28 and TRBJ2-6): DVKVTQSSRYLVKRTGEKVFLECVQDMDHENMFWYRQDPGLGLRLIYFSYDVKMKEKGDIPEGYSVSREKKERFSLILESASTNQTSMYLCASSFLLLEVSGANVLTFGAGSRLTVL.